The T cell receptor beta chain described here comes from a study of blood T cell repertoires in COVID-19. Study as a whole: The origin of the acute and convalescent COVID-19 samples was the United States, Italy and Spain. T cells, B-cell-depleted T cells, or PBMCs supplied cDNA or gDNA.

The CDR3 sequence is 13 residues long. V was trimmed by 0 bases and J by 6 bases, leaving 9 bases between them. Germline CDR1 is SEHNR and CDR2 is FQNEAQ (reference sequence). Participant ages covered about 18 to 100 years across 24 US areas. Which cohort a participant joined came from the clinical history participants gave. The data were produced by immunoSEQ multiplex PCR, yet TCRdb's version contains in-frame clones alone and is incomplete. The sample shows 200,000 to 250,000 clones, 75% to 90% of them seen only once. Sequenced sample: PBMCs or T cells enriched from blood (not recorded which). The origin of this receptor is a man aged 40-49 years who had recovered from COVID-19. This chain connects TRBV7-9 to TRBJ2-7; D gene uncertain. The CDR3, as DNA: TGTGCCAGCAGCTTAGCGGGTGGCGGCGAGCAGTACTTC. Residues: CASSLAGGGEQYF.